This T cell receptor beta chain was recovered during a study of a mutant IDH1 vaccine in newly diagnosed glioma. Study information: Most patients had received both radiotherapy and temozolomide, the prior options being radiotherapy, temozolomide, or both.

As for time point: baseline, week 1 (first vaccination visit). Documented treatment: pre-vaccination baseline after standard-of-care therapy. The data were produced by immunoSEQ multiplex PCR, yet TCRdb's version contains in-frame clones alone and is incomplete. In the table there are approximately 36,000 clones, around 82% of which are singletons. The sample was PBMCs, taken from a glioma patient treated with radiotherapy, temozolomide or both. This TCR was recovered from a man in his forties or fifties with glioma. Some clones in this sample may be carry-over from other donors' samples.

The CDR3 sequence: CVLSGTLYGYTF. The CDR3 nucleotides are TGTGTGCTGTCGGGGACCTTATATGGCTACACCTTC. V gene TRBV6-1 combines with J gene TRBJ1-2, with a possible D match to TRBD1 (5 bases). CDR1 and CDR2 from the germline V gene are MNHNS and SASEGT. The CDR3 is 12 amino acids.